This T cell receptor (beta chain) was recorded in a study of OX40 agonist ivuxolimab in advanced cancers. For the wider study: Ivuxolimab was an agonistic, fully human IgG2 monoclonal antibody directed against OX40 (CD134), a costimulatory receptor. Intravenous ivuxolimab was administered to patients every 2 weeks at six dose levels: 0.01, 0.1, 0.3, 1.5, 3 and 10 mg/kg. Of the roughly 50 dose-escalation patients, hepatocellular carcinoma was present in around 20, melanoma in some 15, renal cell carcinoma in 9 and head and neck cancer in 9. In the dose-escalation cohort, 75% to 85% of patients were male, and the mean age was 60 years with a range of roughly 20 to 80. Patients were allowed to have had prior anti-PD-1, anti-PD-L1 or anti-CTLA-4 therapy, and around 37% of the dose-escalation patients had previously received checkpoint inhibitors. Three dose-escalation patients achieved partial responses, one with hepatocellular carcinoma and two with cutaneous melanoma. Peripheral TCRbeta sequencing was intended to test whether TCR sequence diversity was altered and clonal T-cell expansion was caused by ivuxolimab. The paper describes the monotherapy dose-escalation part (N of about 57 patients) of the phase I trial of ivuxolimab.

Genomic DNA was extracted from sorted cells for sequencing of the TCRbeta CDR3 region. The immunoSEQ Assay was used for sequencing of TCRbeta CDR3 regions. TCRdb took this table from immuneACCESS and kept in-frame rearrangements with V and J called. Such tables lack part of the clones; where checked against another copy, unresolved V genes explain under half of the gap, and the rest is unexplained. The sample has tens of thousands of clones on record, 80% of them singletons. Around 9.3% of the sample is in the top ten clones. Study-wide findings and limitations: Low levels of normalized T-cell clonal expansion were also seen in some patients who did not respond. The antigen specificity of the clonally expanded peripheral T cells was not determined. Clonal expansion of both CD4+ and CD8+ blood T cells was observed from baseline to week 6 at doses 0.1 to 3.0 mg/kg. In the 0.1-3.0 mg/kg groups, partial responders were among the patients with the lowest normalized peripheral clonal expansion, particularly in CD8+ T cells. On average, CD8+ T cells showed more expanded clones than CD4+ T cells after ivuxolimab.

Its CDR3 holds 14 amino acids, cysteine through phenylalanine. Just the 42-base CDR3 DNA is kept, in frame starting at base 1. Reading the germline V gene gives CDR1 MNHEY and CDR2 SVGAGI. V is trimmed back by 7 bases and J by 1 base, and the junction contains 4 bases that no gene match accounts for. Patients with a history of autoimmune disease or receiving systemic immunosuppression were excluded from the trial. Peripheral blood for TCR sequencing was drawn from every dose cohort at baseline, at cycle 4 day 1 and at cycle 7 day 1. The samples were taken from a phase I, first-in-human, multicenter, open-label dose-escalation trial of ivuxolimab. Adults with locally advanced or metastatic head and neck squamous cell, hepatocellular, melanoma or renal cell carcinoma were enrolled in the trial. Before TCR sequencing, CD4+ T cells and CD8+ T cells were sorted from peripheral blood as separate populations.

Concerning this clone itself: Which antigen it targets is not known. Per-base quality was not reported, and no clone a single base away is much larger than it.

The chain is made from TRBV6-5 and TRBJ2-1, and TRBD1 matches 7 of the central bases. The sample was CD4+ or CD8+ T cells sorted from blood, taken in a trial of the OX40 agonist ivuxolimab. The clonotype was recovered from an adult with an advanced solid tumor such as melanoma, head and neck, liver or kidney cancer. The CDR3 region: CASTTGFSYNEQFF. The DNA sequence is as follows: TGTGCCAGCACGACAGGGTTTTCCTACAATGAGCAGTTCTTC.